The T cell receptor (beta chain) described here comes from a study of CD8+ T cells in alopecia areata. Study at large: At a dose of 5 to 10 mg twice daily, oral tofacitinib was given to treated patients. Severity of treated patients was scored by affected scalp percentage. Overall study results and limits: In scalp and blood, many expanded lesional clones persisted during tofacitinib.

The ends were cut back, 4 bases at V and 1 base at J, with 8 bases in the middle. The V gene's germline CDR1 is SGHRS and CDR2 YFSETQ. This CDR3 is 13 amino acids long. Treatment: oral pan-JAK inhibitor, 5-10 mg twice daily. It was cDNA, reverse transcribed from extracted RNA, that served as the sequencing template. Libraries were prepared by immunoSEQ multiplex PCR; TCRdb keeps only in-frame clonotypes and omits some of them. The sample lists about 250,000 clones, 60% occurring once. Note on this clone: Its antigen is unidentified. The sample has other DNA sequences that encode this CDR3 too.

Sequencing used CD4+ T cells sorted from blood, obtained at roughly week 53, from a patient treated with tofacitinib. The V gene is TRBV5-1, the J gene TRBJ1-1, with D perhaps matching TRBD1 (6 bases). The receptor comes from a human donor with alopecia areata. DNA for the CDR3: TGCGCCAGCAGCGTGGACAGGAACACTGAAGCTTTCTTT. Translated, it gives CASSVDRNTEAFF.